The 28 T cell receptor beta chains below all came from one sample that was sequenced in a study of radiotherapy plus CTLA-4 blockade in lung cancer. Sequencing used immunoSEQ multiplex PCR; TCRdb keeps in-frame clones, though not all of them. The sample records 35,000 to 50,000 clones, roughly 76% being singletons. Sequencing used peripheral blood, obtained from a patient treated with radiotherapy plus ipilimumab. Receptors originate from a human donor with non-small cell lung cancer who had a complete response to radiotherapy plus ipilimumab.

This chain connects TRBV2 to TRBJ2-1; 9 nucleotides agree with TRBD1. This CDR3 comprises 15 residues. Looked up from germline, CDR1 is SNHLY and CDR2 is FYNNEI. Losses at the gene ends were 7 bases for V and 9 bases for J; bases not matched to a gene: 13. DNA of the CDR3: TGTGCCAGCACTAAAGACAGGGGGATCAGGTCTGAGCAGTTCTTC. Its translation: CASTKDRGIRSEQFF.

J is TRBJ2-3 and V is TRBV9, with 12 bases identical to TRBD1. Trimming at V came to 0 bases and at J to 9 bases, leaving 5 bases not matched to a gene. Germline values: CDR1 SGDLS, CDR2 YYNGEE. The CDR3 extends over 15 amino acids. In DNA, the CDR3 is TGTGCCAGCAGCGTAGCTTCGGGACAGGGGGCCACGCAGTATTTT. Residues: CASSVASGQGATQYF.

This clone appeared a single time. This chain links TRBV18 with TRBJ1-2, with TRBD1 matching 10 bases. The germline CDR1 and CDR2 sequences are KGHSH and LQKENI. With V trimmed by 3 bases and J by 6 bases, 7 bases remained unmatched. The CDR3 spans 15 residues. The CDR3 here is CASSPLTGGADGYTF. CDR3 nucleotide sequence: TGTGCCAGCTCACCGTTGACAGGGGGCGCGGATGGCTACACCTTC. Filled out from reference TRBV18 and TRBJ1-2, the complete variable domain reads NAGVMQNPRHLVRRRGQEARLRCSPMKGHSHVYWYRQLPEEGLKFMVYLQKENIIDESGMPKERFSAEFPKEGPSILRIQQVVRGDSAAYFCASSPLTGGADGYTFGSGTRLTVV.

The V call is TRBV5-8, the J call TRBJ2-4; D may be TRBD2 (6 bases). The CDR3 is made up of 18 amino acids. CDR1 is SGHTS and CDR2 is YDEGEE in the germline V gene. Deletions cut 1 base from V and 0 bases from J, with 17 bases between. CDR3 sequence: CASSLTPRRGLAKNIQYF. Here the CDR3 DNA reads TGTGCCAGCAGCTTGACCCCTAGGAGGGGACTAGCCAAAAACATTCAGTACTTC. Looking up the rest from reference TRBV5-8 and TRBJ2-4 gives the full variable domain: EAGVTQSPTHLIKTRGQQATLRCSPISGHTSVYWYQQALGLGLQFLLWYDEGEERNRGNFPPRFSGRQFPNYSSELNVNALELEDSALYLCASSLTPRRGLAKNIQYFGAGTRLSVL.

The genes are TRBV28 and TRBJ2-7; 7 bases map to TRBD2. This CDR3 is 17 amino acids long. Germline values: CDR1 MDHEN, CDR2 SYDVKM. Trimming removed 8 bases from V and 5 bases from J; junction bases left unmatched: 21. The CDR3 is CASGLASSGPSRHEQYF. The CDR3 bases are TGTGCCAGCGGGCTTGCGTCTAGCGGCCCCTCTAGGCACGAGCAGTACTTC.

This chain connects TRBV28 to TRBJ2-7; 8 nucleotides align to TRBD1. The CDR3 consists of 13 residues. V dropped 7 bases and J dropped 0; count of bases not matched to a gene: 2. Per the germline V gene, CDR1 is MDHEN and CDR2 is SYDVKM. CDR3 protein: CASTGGNSYEQYF. Written as DNA, the CDR3 is TGTGCCAGCACAGGGGGCAACTCCTACGAGCAGTACTTC.

The chain employs TRBV28 and TRBJ1-2, with 8 bases matching TRBD1. Germline V lookup: CDR1 MDHEN, CDR2 SYDVKM. J was trimmed by 6 bases and V by 7 bases; bases with no gene match: 13. The CDR3 extends over 15 amino acids. The CDR3 DNA sequence: TGTGCCAGCACCCTGAGAGGACAGGGAGCGAATGGCTACACCTTC. Amino acids: CASTLRGQGANGYTF.

The CDR3 here is CASSQASAGGPDTQYF. In DNA, the CDR3 is TGCGCCAGCAGCCAAGCATCAGCGGGGGGACCAGATACGCAGTATTTT. The V and J genes are TRBV4-1 and TRBJ2-3; TRBD2 matches at 9 bases. V shed 1 base, J shed 4 bases, and the junction held 6 bases outside the gene matches. Germline lookup yields CDR1 MGHRA and CDR2 YSYEKL. CDR3 length: 16 residues.

This chain joins TRBV18 and TRBJ1-5, with TRBD1 matching 8 bases. There are 16 residues in the CDR3. Germline V gene sequence: CDR1 KGHSH, CDR2 LQKENI. Unmatched junction bases numbered 8, after V lost 6 bases and J lost 1 base. CDR3 nucleotide sequence: TGTGCCAGCTCTCTCCAGGGGGCAGGCAGCAATCAGCCCCAGCATTTT. It encodes CASSLQGAGSNQPQHF.

This clone was seen only once. V is TRBV28 and J is TRBJ2-5; 7 bases are a match to TRBD1. V shed 5 bases and J 2 bases; nucleotides not matched to a gene: 8. Germline V CDR1 and CDR2: MDHEN, SYDVKM. The CDR3 consists of 15 residues. This CDR3 is CASSTTGYQQETQYF. The CDR3 nucleotides read TGTGCCAGCAGTACGACAGGGTACCAACAAGAGACCCAGTACTTC.

V and J are TRBV6-1 and TRBJ1-3; D call uncertain. V lost 1 base and J lost 3, with 10 bases in between. CDR1 MNHNS and CDR2 SASEGT come from the germline V gene. CDR3 size: 15 residues. The CDR3 DNA reads TGTGCCAGCAGTGAAGTGGCAGACTTTGGAAACACCATATATTTT. Translation gives CASSEVADFGNTIYF.

The chain recombines TRBV6-5 with TRBJ1-5, with 9 bases lining up with TRBD1. CDR1 MNHEY and CDR2 SVGAGI come from the germline V gene. With V trimmed by 6 bases and J by 0 bases, 3 bases remained unmatched. This CDR3 region has 15 residues. The CDR3 spells CASRGQGNSNQPQHF. For the CDR3, the DNA is TGTGCCAGCAGGGGACAGGGAAATAGCAATCAGCCCCAGCATTTT.

With respect to this clone: The missing conserved phenylalanine or tryptophan at the end of this CDR3 makes a read error likely. The DNA is left out, because the CDR3 cannot be placed on it with certainty; the CDR3 is given as TCRdb lists it. V gene TRBV27 combines with J gene TRBJ1-4; the D call in the table, TRBD1, was not verified against the DNA. The V gene's germline CDR1 is MNHEY and CDR2 SMNVEV (reference sequence). The CDR3 length is 11 residues, termini included. CDR3 loop: CASSFVIKPGN.

This clone has more than one count but fewer than ten. The chain employs TRBV27 and TRBJ1-5; a possible D gene is TRBD1 (5 bases). V lost 5 bases to trimming and J lost 5 bases, with 19 bases between them. The CDR3 runs to 16 residues. CDR1 and CDR2 (germline): MNHEY, SMNVEV (reference sequence). The CDR3 sequence is CASSPSDLGGYQPQHF. CDR3 sequence (DNA): TGTGCCAGCAGTCCATCCGACCTGGGGGGGTATCAGCCCCAGCATTTT.

The rearrangement uses TRBV5-1 and TRBJ2-5; 9 bases map to TRBD2. The J call may not be correct, given that the DNA end is closer to TRBJ2-7. The germline CDR1 and CDR2 sequences are SGHRS and YFSETQ. This CDR3 is built from 16 residues. CDR3 residues: CASSTGGSAGGYEQYF. CDR3 sequence (DNA): TGCGCCAGCAGCACTGGGGGGTCAGCGGGAGGTTACGAGCAGTACTTC.

The V and J genes are TRBV29-1 and TRBJ2-3; 7 bases fit TRBD2. From germline, CDR1 is SQVTM and CDR2 ANQGSEA. The junction had 12 bases not matched to a gene; V was cut back by 6 bases and J by 3 bases. The CDR3 extends over 15 amino acids. The CDR3, as DNA: TGCAGCGTCGGCCGTTTGGCGGGAGAAACAGATACGCAGTATTTT. Residues: CSVGRLAGETDTQYF.

This chain uses TRBV7-2 with TRBJ2-5, with 9 nucleotides matching TRBD2. The CDR3 is 15 residues long. Germline V gene data show CDR1 as SGHTA and CDR2 as FQGNSA. The J segment lost 5 bases and the V segment lost 5 bases, leaving 9 bases of the junction unmatched. The CDR3 loop is CASSLQGGGAETQYF. The DNA for the CDR3 is TGTGCCAGCAGCCTACAGGGCGGGGGGGCTGAGACCCAGTACTTC.

This sequence joins TRBV27 and TRBJ1-2; 7 bases match TRBD1. The CDR3 is 14 amino acids. Germline assignment: CDR1 MNHEY and CDR2 SMNVEV (reference sequence). Trimming took 2 bases from V and 7 from J; bases not matched to a gene: 7. CDR3 loop: CASSLNLGGGGYTF. CDR3 coding DNA: TGTGCCAGCAGTTTAAACCTAGGGGGCGGTGGCTACACCTTC.

This clone has a handful of counts. J is TRBJ1-2 and V is TRBV2; D gene ambiguous. The V end lost 1 base, the J end lost 8 bases, and 14 bases lay between the germline ends. This CDR3 is built from 14 residues. Germline CDR1 reads SNHLY; CDR2 reads FYNNEI. The CDR3 DNA is TGTGCCAGCAGTGAAGTTTTGGCAGGAAGAGGCTACACCTTC. Protein: CASSEVLAGRGYTF.

The chain combines TRBV25-1 with TRBJ1-3, with a weak D call TRBD1 (5 bases). The ends were cut back, 0 bases at V and 0 bases at J, with 9 bases in the middle. The CDR3 sequence is 16 residues long. Germline CDR1 MGHDK, CDR2 SYGVNS. In nucleotides, the CDR3 is TGTGCCAGCAGTGAATATGCAGGGCCCTCTGGAAACACCATATATTTT. This gives the protein CASSEYAGPSGNTIYF.

The genes are TRBV5-4 and TRBJ2-7, with D perhaps matching TRBD1 (6 bases). V dropped 1 base and J dropped 4 bases, with 15 bases sitting between them. The CDR3 has 15 amino acids. Germline assignment: CDR1 SGHNT and CDR2 YYREEE (reference sequence). The CDR3 DNA reads as TGTGCCAGCAGCTTGCCCCAATCGCAGGGGTACGAGCAGTACTTC. This encodes CASSLPQSQGYEQYF. Using reference TRBV5-4 and TRBJ2-7 for the parts outside the CDR3, the full variable domain is ETGVTQSPTHLIKTRGQQVTLRCSSQSGHNTVSWYQQALGQGPQFIFQYYREEENGRGNFPPRFSGLQFPNYSSELNVNALELDDSALYLCASSLPQSQGYEQYFGPGTRLTVT.

The chain links TRBV28 to TRBJ1-2, with 7 bases fitting TRBD1. The CDR3 consists of 17 residues. The ends lost 7 bases at V and 3 bases at J; junction bases unmatched: 17. Per germline, CDR1 MDHEN and CDR2 SYDVKM. The CDR3 DNA sequence: TGTGCCAGCAACCCAGGGGGACGGAAGGGGAGTCACTATGGCTACACCTTC. As protein: CASNPGGRKGSHYGYTF.

This chain uses TRBV6-1 with TRBJ2-7; weak D call: TRBD1 (5 bases). The CDR3 runs 12 residues. Trimming removed 6 bases from V and 3 bases from J, with 9 bases in between. Per the germline V gene, CDR1 is MNHNS and CDR2 is SASEGT. CDR3 region: CASSPTGYEQYF. CDR3 nucleotide sequence: TGTGCCAGCAGCCCCACAGGCTACGAGCAGTACTTC.

This clone was detected a few times. The chain combines TRBV2 with TRBJ2-1, with 11 bases lining up with TRBD2. There are 17 residues in the CDR3. The junction had 6 bases not matched to a gene; V was cut back by 5 bases and J by 0 bases. CDR1 and CDR2 from the germline V gene are SNHLY and FYNNEI. The CDR3 region has the DNA TGTGCCAGCAGTCCCGGACTAGCGGGTTACTCCTACAATGAGCAGTTCTTC. It yields the protein CASSPGLAGYSYNEQFF.

This rearrangement joins TRBV29-1 to TRBJ1-2, with TRBD1 identical over 9 bases. Germline V gene lookup returns CDR1 SQVTM and CDR2 ANQGSEA. CDR3 length equals 13 residues. The V segment lost 6 bases and the J segment 2 bases; nucleotides outside the gene matches: 4. In DNA, the CDR3 is TGCAGCGTCGTGGGACAGGGCAACTATGGCTACACCTTC. Encoded protein: CSVVGQGNYGYTF.

The J gene is TRBJ1-1, the V gene TRBV28, with unresolved D. CDR1 is MDHEN, CDR2 SYDVKM, per germline. The CDR3 contains 15 residues. V shed 7 bases and J shed 0 bases, with 15 bases lying between them. Written as DNA, the CDR3 is TGTGCCAGCACGTGGGGAGGGAGTATGAACACTGAAGCTTTCTTT. Translating it yields CASTWGGSMNTEAFF.

This clone is judged medium-sized. The J gene is TRBJ1-3, the V gene TRBV15; D may be TRBD1 (6 bases). The CDR3 contains 15 residues. With 0 bases removed from V and 4 bases from J, the gap between germline ends came to 10 bases. In germline, CDR1 is LNHNV, CDR2 YYDKDF (reference sequence). The CDR3 coding sequence is TGTGCCACCAGCAGAGACAGGGGTTCCGGAAACACCATATATTTT. Its translation is CATSRDRGSGNTIYF.

This clone was recorded a few times. V gene TRBV2 combines with J gene TRBJ2-4, with D perhaps TRBD2 (6 bases). The CDR3 is made up of 13 amino acids. Trimming removed 7 bases from V and 0 bases from J, with 7 bases in between. Germline CDR1 and CDR2: SNHLY and FYNNEI. CDR3 region: CASTGLAKNIQYF. Written as DNA, the CDR3 is TGTGCCAGCACGGGACTAGCCAAAAACATTCAGTACTTC.